The T cell receptor (beta chain) under discussion was sequenced for a study of T cells after posttransplantation cyclophosphamide. Cyclophosphamide on days +3 and +4 followed busulfan-fludarabine conditioning and a marrow graft. Using immunoSEQ multiplex PCR, the repertoire was profiled, and TCRdb retains in-frame clones only, with some absent. There are thousands of clones in the sample, none observed a single time. The CDR3 has 17 amino acids. This clone came up many times. This specimen was PBMCs, taken after allogeneic stem cell transplant with posttransplant cyclophosphamide. The receptor comes from a female patient aged 50 to 65 who received an allogeneic stem cell transplant from an unrelated donor, was CMV-positive, and had acute GVHD only. Some T cells may have come from the graft donor. The chain combines TRBV21-1 with TRBJ1-5. TRBV21-1 is listed as a pseudogene. The CDR3 coding sequence is TGTGCCAGCAGCCCCGGGCCGGGGAGGGATAGCAATCAGCCCCAGCATTTT. It is translated as CASSPGPGRDSNQPQHF.